This T cell receptor (beta chain) came from a study of cytomegalovirus exposure and HLA in healthy donors. Broader study findings: Investigators reported about 160 TCR beta chains as tied to cytomegalovirus.

PCR amplification relied on 60 Vbeta primers (plus 13 Jbeta primers). This table comes from immunoSEQ multiplex PCR, and its TCRdb copy is limited to in-frame clones, with some not included. Of about 160,000 clones listed, about 80% are singletons. CDR1 is MDHEN, CDR2 SYDVKM, per germline. V shed 5 bases and J shed 9 bases, with 23 bases lying between them. The CDR3 has 15 amino acids. With regard to this clone: What it recognizes is unknown.

The chain joins TRBV28 to TRBJ2-7; D perhaps matches TRBD1 (6 bases). The sequencing sample was made of PBMCs. This clonotype was obtained from a man aged 25 to 45 in good health and CMV-seronegative. CDR3 loop: CASSLEADRSGWQYF. The CDR3 DNA reads as TGTGCCAGCAGTCTTGAGGCCGACAGGTCCGGATGGCAGTACTTC.